This TCR beta chain stems from a study of CD8 T cells in Susac syndrome. The RNA, 0.5 to 1 ug, was put through reverse transcription using random hexamers. Coverage of TCR beta CDR3 amplification by immunoSEQ multiplex PCR extended to 54 Vbeta and 13 Jbeta. TCRdb processed the immunoSEQ multiplex PCR reads anew with MiXCR; each CDR3 protein has one entry. The sample records 300,000 to 350,000 distinct CDR3 sequences, about 90% being singletons. With 4 bases clipped from V and 1 base from J, the junction kept 13 bases outside the gene matches. CDR3 size: 18 residues. CDR1 is MNHEY, CDR2 SVGEGT, per germline. TCR beta from blood CD8+ and CD4+ T cells was sequenced. The patients who served as multiple sclerosis controls were treatment-naive and had stable or active relapsing-remitting disease that fulfilled the revised McDonald criteria.

The source material was CD4+ T cells from PBMCs. The TCR originated in a human donor with multiple sclerosis. This chain links TRBV6-2 or TRBV6-3 with TRBJ2-3; 8 nucleotides agree with TRBD2. CDR3 sequence: CASSSWTGAGDGTDTQYF. In DNA form, the CDR3 reads TGTGCCAGCAGTTCCTGGACCGGAGCGGGAGATGGCACAGATACGCAGTATTTT.